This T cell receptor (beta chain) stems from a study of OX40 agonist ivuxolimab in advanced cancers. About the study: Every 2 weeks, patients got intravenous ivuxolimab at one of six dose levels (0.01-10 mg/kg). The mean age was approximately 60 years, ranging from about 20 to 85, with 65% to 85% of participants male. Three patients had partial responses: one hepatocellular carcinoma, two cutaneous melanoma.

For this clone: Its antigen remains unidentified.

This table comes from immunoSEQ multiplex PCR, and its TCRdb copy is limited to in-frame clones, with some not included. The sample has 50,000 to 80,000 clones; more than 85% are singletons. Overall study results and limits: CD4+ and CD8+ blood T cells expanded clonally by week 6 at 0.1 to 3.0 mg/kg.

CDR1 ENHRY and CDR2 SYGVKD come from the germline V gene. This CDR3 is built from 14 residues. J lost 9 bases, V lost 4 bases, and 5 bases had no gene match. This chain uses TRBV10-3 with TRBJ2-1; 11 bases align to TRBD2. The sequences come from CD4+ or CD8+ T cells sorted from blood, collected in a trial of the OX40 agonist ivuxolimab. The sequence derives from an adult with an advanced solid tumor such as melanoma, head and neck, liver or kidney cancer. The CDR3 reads CAISAGTSGFEQFF. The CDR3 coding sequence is TGTGCCATCAGTGCTGGGACTAGCGGTTTTGAGCAGTTCTTC.